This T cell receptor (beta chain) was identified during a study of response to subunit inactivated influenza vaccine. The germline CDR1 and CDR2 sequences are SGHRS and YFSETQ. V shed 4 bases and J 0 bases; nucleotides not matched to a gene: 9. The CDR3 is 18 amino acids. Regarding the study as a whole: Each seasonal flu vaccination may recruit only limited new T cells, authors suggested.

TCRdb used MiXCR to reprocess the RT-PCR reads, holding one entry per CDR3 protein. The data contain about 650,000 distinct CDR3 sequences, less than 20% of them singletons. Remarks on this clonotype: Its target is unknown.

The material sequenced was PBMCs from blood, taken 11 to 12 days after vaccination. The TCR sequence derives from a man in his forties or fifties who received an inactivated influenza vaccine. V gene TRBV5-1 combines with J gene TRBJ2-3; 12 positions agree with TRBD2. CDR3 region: CASSTLPSGGASTDTQYF. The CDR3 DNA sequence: TGCGCCAGCAGCACGCTCCCTAGCGGGGGGGCTAGCACAGATACGCAGTATTTT.